Listed below are T cell receptor beta chains from one sample, sequenced in a study of shared T cell receptors in the human thymus. Sequencing used immunoSEQ multiplex PCR; TCRdb keeps in-frame clones, though not all of them. The profile shows 600,000 or so clones, more than 70% of them singletons. The same sample was also used in a study of human thymus T cells.

Sequencing was performed on thymocytes. Every receptor here comes from a boy less than two years old with a congenital heart defect. Both conserved end residues are part of each CDR3. Each record gives: clone size, D gene, V gene, J gene, CDR3 protein, CDR3 DNA. The D gene is left open where the match is weak. Clone size is given for some rows only: seen once, a few or many times, or a class if the clone is expanded.

clone size: .; D gene: .; V gene: TRBV6-5; J gene: TRBJ1-4; CDR3 protein: CASGQGEEKLFF; CDR3 DNA: TGTGCCAGCGGGCAGGGTGAGGAAAAACTGTTTTTT
clone size: once; D gene: .; V gene: TRBV7-9; J gene: TRBJ1-1; CDR3 protein: CASSPPTTLGFGFF; CDR3 DNA: TGTGCCAGCAGTCCCCCGACAACGTTGGGTTTTGGTTTCTTT
clone size: .; D gene: TRBD1; V gene: TRBV7-2; J gene: TRBJ1-1; CDR3 protein: CASSWAGGSEAFF; CDR3 DNA: TGTGCCAGCAGCTGGGCAGGGGGCTCTGAAGCTTTCTTT
clone size: .; D gene: TRBD2; V gene: TRBV7-6; J gene: TRBJ2-2; CDR3 protein: CASSAPLAGGTGELFF; CDR3 DNA: TGTGCCAGCAGCGCCCCACTAGCGGGAGGCACCGGGGAGCTGTTTTTT
clone size: .; D gene: .; V gene: TRBV2; J gene: TRBJ1-3; CDR3 protein: CASSYPGCGNTIYF; CDR3 DNA: TGTGCCAGCTCCTACCCGGGGTGTGGAAACACCATATATTTT
clone size: .; D gene: .; V gene: TRBV5-1; J gene: TRBJ2-7; CDR3 protein: CASSNRETYEQYF; CDR3 DNA: TGCGCCAGCAGCAACAGGGAGACCTACGAGCAGTACTTC
clone size: .; D gene: TRBD2; V gene: TRBV11-2; J gene: TRBJ2-7; CDR3 protein: CASSDRTSGSVGQYF; CDR3 DNA: TGTGCCAGCAGCGACAGGACTAGCGGGAGTGTTGGGCAGTACTTC
clone size: .; D gene: TRBD1; V gene: TRBV28; J gene: TRBJ2-3; CDR3 protein: CASSLTGTTDTQYF; CDR3 DNA: TGTGCCAGCAGCCTGACAGGGACCACAGATACGCAGTATTTT
clone size: .; D gene: TRBD2; V gene: TRBV10-3; J gene: TRBJ2-3; CDR3 protein: CAISDGLAGTYLSTDTQYF; CDR3 DNA: TGTGCCATCAGTGATGGACTAGCGGGGACTTACTTATCCACAGATACGCAGTATTTT
clone size: .; D gene: .; V gene: TRBV14; J gene: TRBJ2-7; CDR3 protein: CASSHEGSYEQYF; CDR3 DNA: TGTGCCAGCAGCCACGAGGGATCCTACGAGCAGTACTTC
clone size: .; D gene: TRBD1; V gene: TRBV7-2; J gene: TRBJ1-5; CDR3 protein: CASRAGTGALGQPQHF; CDR3 DNA: TGTGCCAGCAGAGCAGGGACAGGGGCCCTCGGGCAGCCCCAGCATTTT
clone size: .; D gene: .; V gene: TRBV5-6; J gene: TRBJ2-3; CDR3 protein: CASSLVEWTGTDTQYF; CDR3 DNA: TGTGCCAGCAGCTTGGTAGAGTGGACAGGCACAGATACGCAGTATTTT
clone size: .; D gene: TRBD1; V gene: TRBV6-6; J gene: TRBJ2-7; CDR3 protein: CASSFTGVPSYEQYF; CDR3 DNA: TGTGCCAGCAGTTTCACAGGGGTTCCCTCCTACGAGCAGTACTTC
clone size: .; D gene: TRBD1; V gene: TRBV5-5; J gene: TRBJ1-5; CDR3 protein: CASSLMIRQGVNQPQHF; CDR3 DNA: TGTGCCAGCAGCTTGATGATTCGGCAGGGGGTCAATCAGCCCCAGCATTTT
clone size: .; D gene: TRBD1; V gene: TRBV28; J gene: TRBJ1-2; CDR3 protein: CASSSTGVVYGYTF; CDR3 DNA: TGTGCCAGCAGTTCGACAGGGGTTGTGTATGGCTACACCTTC
clone size: .; D gene: TRBD2; V gene: TRBV6-6; J gene: TRBJ2-2; CDR3 protein: CASSYLAGGPGELFF; CDR3 DNA: TGTGCCAGCAGTTACCTAGCGGGAGGTCCCGGGGAGCTGTTTTTT
clone size: .; D gene: .; V gene: TRBV28; J gene: TRBJ1-2; CDR3 protein: CASSSVPRGSDDGYTF; CDR3 DNA: TGTGCCAGCAGTTCAGTCCCACGGGGATCTGACGATGGCTACACCTTC
clone size: .; D gene: TRBD1; V gene: TRBV25-1; J gene: TRBJ2-5; CDR3 protein: CASSGTGERWEETQYF; CDR3 DNA: TGTGCCAGCAGTGGCACAGGGGAGCGCTGGGAAGAGACCCAGTACTTC
clone size: .; D gene: .; V gene: TRBV28; J gene: TRBJ1-2; CDR3 protein: CASSLSGFYGYTF; CDR3 DNA: TGTGCCAGCAGTTTGTCAGGCTTCTATGGCTACACCTTC
clone size: .; D gene: TRBD2; V gene: TRBV28; J gene: TRBJ2-1; CDR3 protein: CASSLAGGGDNEQFF; CDR3 DNA: TGTGCCAGCAGTTTGGCGGGAGGTGGGGACAATGAGCAGTTCTTC
clone size: .; D gene: .; V gene: TRBV2; J gene: TRBJ1-6; CDR3 protein: CASSQGGDSPLHF; CDR3 DNA: TGTGCCAGCAGCCAGGGTGGGGATTCACCCCTCCACTTT
clone size: .; D gene: .; V gene: TRBV5-4; J gene: TRBJ1-2; CDR3 protein: CASSLREGLYGYTF; CDR3 DNA: TGTGCCAGCAGCTTGCGGGAAGGCCTTTATGGCTACACCTTC
clone size: few; D gene: .; V gene: TRBV5-6; J gene: TRBJ2-7; CDR3 protein: CASSQTEYEQYF; CDR3 DNA: TGTGCCAGCAGCCAAACAGAATACGAGCAGTACTTC
clone size: .; D gene: TRBD1; V gene: TRBV5-1; J gene: TRBJ2-7; CDR3 protein: CASSSRDRRDEQYF; CDR3 DNA: TGCGCCAGCAGCTCCCGGGACAGGCGCGACGAGCAGTACTTC
clone size: .; D gene: .; V gene: TRBV6-1; J gene: TRBJ1-6; CDR3 protein: CASSSAGKNSPLHF; CDR3 DNA: TGTGCCAGCAGTTCCGCGGGGAAGAATTCACCCCTCCACTTT
clone size: .; D gene: TRBD2; V gene: TRBV28; J gene: TRBJ2-3; CDR3 protein: CASSEATSGVTDTQYF; CDR3 DNA: TGTGCCAGCAGCGAGGCGACTAGCGGGGTCACAGATACGCAGTATTTT
clone size: .; D gene: TRBD1; V gene: TRBV28; J gene: TRBJ1-1; CDR3 protein: CASTTGGLFTEAFF; CDR3 DNA: TGTGCCAGCACTACAGGGGGCTTATTTACTGAAGCTTTCTTT
clone size: .; D gene: .; V gene: TRBV5-1; J gene: TRBJ1-5; CDR3 protein: CASSKINIQPFYSNQPQHF; CDR3 DNA: TGCGCCAGCAGCAAAATCAACATCCAACCCTTTTATAGCAATCAGCCCCAGCATTTT
clone size: .; D gene: TRBD1; V gene: TRBV6-1; J gene: TRBJ1-3; CDR3 protein: CASSEEDRGPSGNTIYF; CDR3 DNA: TGTGCCAGCAGTGAAGAAGACAGGGGGCCCTCTGGAAACACCATATATTTT
clone size: .; D gene: .; V gene: TRBV7-2; J gene: TRBJ2-5; CDR3 protein: CASSCPSRASGTQYF; CDR3 DNA: TGTGCCAGCAGCTGCCCGAGCCGCGCAAGTGGGACCCAGTACTTC
clone size: .; D gene: TRBD1; V gene: TRBV6-5; J gene: TRBJ1-4; CDR3 protein: CASSIRDSHEKLFF; CDR3 DNA: TGTGCCAGCAGTATACGGGACAGCCATGAAAAACTGTTTTTT
clone size: .; D gene: .; V gene: TRBV4-3; J gene: TRBJ1-2; CDR3 protein: CASSQDWEGYTF; CDR3 DNA: TGCGCCAGCAGCCAAGACTGGGAGGGCTACACCTTC
clone size: .; D gene: TRBD2; V gene: TRBV4-3; J gene: TRBJ2-1; CDR3 protein: CASSQDRTSGSKSNEQFF; CDR3 DNA: TGCGCCAGCAGCCAAGATCGCACTAGCGGGAGCAAAAGCAATGAGCAGTTCTTC
clone size: .; D gene: TRBD2; V gene: TRBV29-1; J gene: TRBJ2-5; CDR3 protein: CSVDLSGGKETQYF; CDR3 DNA: TGCAGCGTTGACCTGAGCGGGGGGAAAGAGACCCAGTACTTC
clone size: .; D gene: .; V gene: TRBV7-3; J gene: TRBJ1-1; CDR3 protein: CASSFRGTDTEAFF; CDR3 DNA: TGTGCCAGCAGCTTCCGGGGTACCGACACTGAAGCTTTCTTT
clone size: .; D gene: TRBD2; V gene: TRBV7-2; J gene: TRBJ2-2; CDR3 protein: CASSRSGSGGPNTGELFF; CDR3 DNA: TGTGCCAGCAGCCGGAGCGGGAGTGGGGGTCCGAACACCGGGGAGCTGTTTTTT
clone size: .; D gene: .; V gene: TRBV28; J gene: TRBJ1-6; CDR3 protein: CASSFGAGGKNSPLHF; CDR3 DNA: TGTGCCAGCAGTTTTGGCGCGGGGGGTAAGAATTCACCCCTCCACTTT
clone size: once; D gene: TRBD2; V gene: TRBV14; J gene: TRBJ2-1; CDR3 protein: CASSQGVASGVLSSYNEQFF; CDR3 DNA: TGTGCCAGCAGCCAAGGGGTGGCTAGCGGGGTTCTAAGCTCCTACAATGAGCAGTTCTTC
clone size: .; D gene: TRBD2; V gene: TRBV7-9; J gene: TRBJ2-1; CDR3 protein: CASSLDTREASYNEQFF; CDR3 DNA: TGTGCCAGCAGCTTGGATACCCGGGAGGCCTCCTACAATGAGCAGTTCTTC
clone size: .; D gene: .; V gene: TRBV4-1; J gene: TRBJ1-2; CDR3 protein: CASSQAKTGLYGYTF; CDR3 DNA: TGCGCCAGCAGCCAAGCGAAGACAGGCCTCTATGGCTACACCTTC
clone size: .; D gene: TRBD1; V gene: TRBV19; J gene: TRBJ2-1; CDR3 protein: CASSIGTGDNEQFF; CDR3 DNA: TGTGCCAGTAGTATAGGGACAGGGGACAATGAGCAGTTCTTC
clone size: .; D gene: TRBD1; V gene: TRBV28; J gene: TRBJ1-1; CDR3 protein: CASSASWDRLDHTEAFF; CDR3 DNA: TGTGCCAGCAGCGCCAGCTGGGACAGATTAGACCACACTGAAGCTTTCTTT
clone size: .; D gene: .; V gene: TRBV20-1; J gene: TRBJ1-1; CDR3 protein: CSARCVSEAFF; CDR3 DNA: TGCAGTGCTAGATGTGTCTCTGAAGCTTTCTTT
clone size: .; D gene: .; V gene: TRBV5-6; J gene: TRBJ1-2; CDR3 protein: CASSLAGRDVGGYTF; CDR3 DNA: TGTGCCAGCAGCTTGGCCGGGAGGGACGTTGGTGGCTACACCTTC
clone size: once; D gene: .; V gene: TRBV5-4; J gene: TRBJ1-1; CDR3 protein: CASSLVRGNTEAFF; CDR3 DNA: TGTGCCAGCAGCTTGGTTAGGGGAAACACTGAAGCTTTCTTT
clone size: .; D gene: TRBD2; V gene: TRBV18; J gene: TRBJ2-2; CDR3 protein: CASSPIGLAGSTGELFF; CDR3 DNA: TGTGCCAGCTCACCAATCGGACTAGCGGGATCCACCGGGGAGCTGTTTTTT
clone size: .; D gene: .; V gene: TRBV5-1; J gene: TRBJ2-5; CDR3 protein: CASSLGEHRYF; CDR3 DNA: TGCGCCAGCAGCCTGGGGGAGCATCGGTACTTC
clone size: few; D gene: .; V gene: TRBV11-2; J gene: TRBJ2-1; CDR3 protein: CASSFYRYYNEQFF; CDR3 DNA: TGTGCCAGCAGCTTTTACAGGTACTACAATGAGCAGTTCTTC
clone size: few; D gene: .; V gene: TRBV6-7; J gene: TRBJ2-1; CDR3 protein: CASSYSTRGDNEQFF; CDR3 DNA: TGTGCCAGCAGTTACTCGACGCGGGGCGACAATGAGCAGTTCTTC
clone size: .; D gene: TRBD2; V gene: TRBV9; J gene: TRBJ2-7; CDR3 protein: CASSVGLAGDEQYF; CDR3 DNA: TGTGCCAGCAGCGTAGGACTAGCGGGGGATGAGCAGTACTTC
clone size: .; D gene: TRBD2; V gene: TRBV30; J gene: TRBJ2-7; CDR3 protein: CAWNDSGETSLGLGFHEQYF; CDR3 DNA: TGTGCCTGGAATGATAGTGGGGAGACTAGCCTGGGGTTAGGGTTCCACGAGCAGTACTTC
clone size: .; D gene: .; V gene: TRBV19; J gene: TRBJ1-1; CDR3 protein: CASSIARVSERHTEAFF; CDR3 DNA: TGTGCCAGTAGTATCGCCAGGGTGAGTGAGAGGCACACTGAAGCTTTCTTT
clone size: .; D gene: TRBD1; V gene: TRBV28; J gene: TRBJ2-7; CDR3 protein: CASSSYPGQGYEQYF; CDR3 DNA: TGTGCCAGCAGTTCTTATCCGGGACAGGGGTACGAGCAGTACTTC
clone size: .; D gene: TRBD2; V gene: TRBV19; J gene: TRBJ2-7; CDR3 protein: CASSTGLVQTYEQYF; CDR3 DNA: TGTGCCAGTAGTACCGGACTAGTACAAACCTACGAGCAGTACTTC
clone size: .; D gene: TRBD1; V gene: TRBV6-5; J gene: TRBJ1-6; CDR3 protein: CASSKRTGGGSPLHF; CDR3 DNA: TGTGCCAGCAGCAAAAGAACAGGGGGAGGTTCACCCCTCCACTTT
clone size: .; D gene: .; V gene: TRBV4-1; J gene: TRBJ1-5; CDR3 protein: CASSQEGAQGRNQPQHF; CDR3 DNA: TGCGCCAGCAGCCAAGAGGGGGCCCAGGGTCGCAATCAGCCCCAGCATTTT
clone size: .; D gene: TRBD1; V gene: TRBV2; J gene: TRBJ2-3; CDR3 protein: CASSDLSRDRTDTQYF; CDR3 DNA: TGTGCCAGCAGTGACCTGTCTAGGGACAGAACAGATACGCAGTATTTT
clone size: .; D gene: TRBD1; V gene: TRBV19; J gene: TRBJ1-5; CDR3 protein: CASGQGARQPQHF; CDR3 DNA: TGTGCCAGTGGACAGGGCGCAAGGCAGCCCCAGCATTTT
clone size: .; D gene: .; V gene: TRBV29-1; J gene: TRBJ1-1; CDR3 protein: CSVEGPTVFPRTEAFF; CDR3 DNA: TGCAGCGTTGAAGGCCCTACTGTTTTCCCGCGGACTGAAGCTTTCTTT
clone size: .; D gene: .; V gene: TRBV4-1; J gene: TRBJ2-1; CDR3 protein: CASSQAPGAQYNEQFF; CDR3 DNA: TGCGCCAGCAGCCAAGCCCCAGGGGCGCAATACAATGAGCAGTTCTTC